This T cell receptor (beta chain) was identified in a study of cytomegalovirus exposure and HLA in healthy donors. Sequencing was performed with immunoSEQ multiplex PCR; in TCRdb, only in-frame clones are kept and a portion is missing. The sample has approximately 180,000 clones, about 89% seen once. Study-level findings and limits: Usually a TCR sequence was rare, but some public TCRs were found in many donors.

With regard to this clone: Its antigen remains unknown.

The sample comprised PBMCs. The TCR sequence derives from a man aged 18-30 years in good health and CMV-seropositive.

The CDR3 DNA reads as TGTGCCAGCAGTGATCCGACCGACGGAGGGAATGAGCAGTTCTTC. Its protein product is CASSDPTDGGNEQFF. The chain recombines TRBV2 with TRBJ2-1; TRBD2 is a possible D gene (6 bases). CDR1 and CDR2 from the germline V gene are SNHLY and FYNNEI. Trimming took off 3 bases at V and 7 bases at J, with 16 bases between the two ends. The CDR3 consists of 15 residues.